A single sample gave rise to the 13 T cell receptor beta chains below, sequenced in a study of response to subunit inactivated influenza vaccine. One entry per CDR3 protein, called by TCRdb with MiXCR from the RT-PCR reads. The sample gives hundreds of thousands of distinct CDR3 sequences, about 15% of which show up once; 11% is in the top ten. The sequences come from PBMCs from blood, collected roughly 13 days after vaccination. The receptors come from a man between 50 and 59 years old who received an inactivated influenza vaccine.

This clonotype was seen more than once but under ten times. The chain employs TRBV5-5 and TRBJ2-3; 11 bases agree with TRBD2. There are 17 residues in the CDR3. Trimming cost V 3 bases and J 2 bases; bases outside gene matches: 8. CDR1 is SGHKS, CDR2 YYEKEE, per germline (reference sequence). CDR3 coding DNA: TGTGCCAGCAGCTCGGGAACGGGACTAGCGGTCACAGATACGCAGTATTTT. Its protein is CASSSGTGLAVTDTQYF.

The CDR3 is CASSLPSGYTDTQYF. The CDR3 coding sequence is TGCGCCAGCAGCTTGCCTAGCGGCTACACAGATACGCAGTATTTT. V gene TRBV5-1 combines with J gene TRBJ2-3, with TRBD2 matching over 7 bases. The germline V gene encodes CDR1 SGHRS and CDR2 YFSETQ. The CDR3 length is 15 residues. After removal of 1 base from V and 2 bases from J, the junction contained 4 bases not matched to a gene.

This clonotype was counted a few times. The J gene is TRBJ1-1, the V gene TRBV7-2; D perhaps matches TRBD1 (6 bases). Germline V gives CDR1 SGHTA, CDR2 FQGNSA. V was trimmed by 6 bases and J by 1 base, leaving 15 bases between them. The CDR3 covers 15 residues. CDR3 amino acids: CASSLQGLRNTEAFF. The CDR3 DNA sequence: TGTGCCAGCAGTTTGCAGGGGCTCAGGAACACTGAAGCTTTCTTT.

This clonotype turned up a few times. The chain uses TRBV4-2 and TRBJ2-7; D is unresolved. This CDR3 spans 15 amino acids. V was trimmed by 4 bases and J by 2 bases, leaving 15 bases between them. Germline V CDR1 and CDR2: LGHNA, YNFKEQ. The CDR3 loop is CASSPGLTPAYEQYF. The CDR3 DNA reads TGTGCCAGCAGCCCTGGCCTGACGCCAGCCTACGAGCAGTACTTC.

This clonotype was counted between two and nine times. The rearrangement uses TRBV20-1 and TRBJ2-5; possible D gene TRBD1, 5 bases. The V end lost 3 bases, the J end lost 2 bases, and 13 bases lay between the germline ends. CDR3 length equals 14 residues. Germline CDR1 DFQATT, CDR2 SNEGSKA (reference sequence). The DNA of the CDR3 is TGCAGTGCTAGGCGACCTCAGGGACAAGAGACCCAGTACTTC. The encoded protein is CSARRPQGQETQYF.

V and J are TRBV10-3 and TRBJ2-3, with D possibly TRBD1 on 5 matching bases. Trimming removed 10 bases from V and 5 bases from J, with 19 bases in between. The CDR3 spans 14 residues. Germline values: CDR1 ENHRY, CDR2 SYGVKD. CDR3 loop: CATKDTLGVDTQYF. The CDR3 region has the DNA TGTGCCACGAAGGACACCCTAGGTGTAGATACGCAGTATTTT.

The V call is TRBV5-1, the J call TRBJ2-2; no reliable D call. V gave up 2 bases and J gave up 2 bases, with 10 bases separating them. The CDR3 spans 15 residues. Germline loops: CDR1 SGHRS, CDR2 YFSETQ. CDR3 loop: CASSFPPPNTGELFF. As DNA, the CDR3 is TGCGCCAGCAGCTTTCCCCCTCCTAACACCGGGGAGCTGTTTTTT.

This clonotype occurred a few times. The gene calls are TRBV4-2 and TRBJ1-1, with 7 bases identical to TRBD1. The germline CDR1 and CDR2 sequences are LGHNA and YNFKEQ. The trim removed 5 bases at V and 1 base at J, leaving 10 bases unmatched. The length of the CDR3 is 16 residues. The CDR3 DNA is TGTGCCAGCAGCAAGCGGGACAGCCCAACGAACACTGAAGCTTTCTTT. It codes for CASSKRDSPTNTEAFF.

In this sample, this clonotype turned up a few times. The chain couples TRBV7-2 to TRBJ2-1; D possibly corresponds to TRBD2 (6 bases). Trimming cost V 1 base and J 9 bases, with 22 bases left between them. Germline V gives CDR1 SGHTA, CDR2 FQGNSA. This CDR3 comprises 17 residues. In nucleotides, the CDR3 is TGTGCCAGCAGCTTAGTTCGCGGCGGGATGTCTAAGGTTGAGCAGTTCTTC. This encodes CASSLVRGGMSKVEQFF. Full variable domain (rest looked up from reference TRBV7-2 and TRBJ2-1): GAGVSQSPSNKVTEKGKDVELRCDPISGHTALYWYRQSLGQGLEFLIYFQGNSAPDKSGLPSDRFSAERTGGSVSTLTIQRTQQEDSAVYLCASSLVRGGMSKVEQFFGPGTRLTVL.

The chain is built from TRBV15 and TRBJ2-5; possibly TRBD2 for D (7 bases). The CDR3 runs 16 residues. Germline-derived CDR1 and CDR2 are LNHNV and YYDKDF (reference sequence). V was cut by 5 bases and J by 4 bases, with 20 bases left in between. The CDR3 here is CATSRGVAGEGETQYF. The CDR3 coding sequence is TGTGCCACCAGCCGAGGGGTGGCAGGGGAGGGAGAGACCCAGTACTTC.

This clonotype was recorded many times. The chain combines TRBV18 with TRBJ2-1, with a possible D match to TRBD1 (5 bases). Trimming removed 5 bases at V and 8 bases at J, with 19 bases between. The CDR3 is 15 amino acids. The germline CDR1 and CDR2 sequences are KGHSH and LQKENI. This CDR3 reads CASSSRTTRQHEQFF. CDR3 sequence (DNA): TGTGCCAGCTCATCCCGAACCACCCGACAGCATGAGCAGTTCTTC.

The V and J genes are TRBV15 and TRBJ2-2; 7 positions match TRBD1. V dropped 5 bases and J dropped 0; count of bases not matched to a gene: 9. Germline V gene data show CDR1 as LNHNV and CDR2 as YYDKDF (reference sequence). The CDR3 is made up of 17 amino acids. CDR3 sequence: CATSWETGTANTGELFF. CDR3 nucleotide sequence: TGTGCCACCAGCTGGGAAACCGGGACAGCGAACACCGGGGAGCTGTTTTTT.

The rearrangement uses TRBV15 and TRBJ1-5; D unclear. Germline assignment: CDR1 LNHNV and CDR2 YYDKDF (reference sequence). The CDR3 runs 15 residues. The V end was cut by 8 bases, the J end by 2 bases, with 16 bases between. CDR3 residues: CATSWGRSGNQPQHF. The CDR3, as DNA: TGTGCCACCTCGTGGGGTAGGTCGGGCAATCAGCCCCAGCATTTT. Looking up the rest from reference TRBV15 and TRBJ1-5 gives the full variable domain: DAMVIQNPRYQVTQFGKPVTLSCSQTLNHNVMYWYQQKSSQAPKLLFHYYDKDFNNEADTPDNFQSRRPNTSFCFLDIRSPGLGDTAMYLCATSWGRSGNQPQHFGDGTRLSIL.